The following is a T cell receptor (beta chain) sequence with its context. Its target is not known. Per the germline V gene, CDR1 is MDHEN and CDR2 is SYDVKM. The V and J ends lost 5 bases and 7 bases respectively, with 10 bases between them. The CDR3 totals 12 residues. Method: immunoSEQ multiplex PCR; TCRdb's copy keeps in-frame clones and lacks some. Of about 110,000 clones listed, approximately 90% are singletons. This sample stems from a study of T cell responses to AZD1222 COVID-19 vaccine. Study findings and constraints: Baseline serology detected seropositivity in only 5 to 7 AZD1222 recipients.

The sequence was obtained from an adult in good health. J is TRBJ2-3 and V is TRBV28; D possibly corresponds to TRBD1 (6 bases). The material sequenced was peripheral blood, taken on day 0 of AZD1222 vaccination. The CDR3 coding sequence is TGTGCCAGCAGTCGTACAGGGTATACGCAGTATTTT. It is translated as CASSRTGYTQYF.